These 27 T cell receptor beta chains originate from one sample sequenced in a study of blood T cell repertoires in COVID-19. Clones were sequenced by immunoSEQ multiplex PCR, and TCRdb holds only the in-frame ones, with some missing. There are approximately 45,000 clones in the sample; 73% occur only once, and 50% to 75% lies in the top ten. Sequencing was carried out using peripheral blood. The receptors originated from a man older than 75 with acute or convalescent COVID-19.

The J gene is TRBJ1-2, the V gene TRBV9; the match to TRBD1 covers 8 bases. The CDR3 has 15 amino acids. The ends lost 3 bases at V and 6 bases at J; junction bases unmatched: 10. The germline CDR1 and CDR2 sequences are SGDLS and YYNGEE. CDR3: CASSAGQGSLNGYTF. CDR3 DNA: TGTGCCAGCAGCGCCGGACAGGGCTCCCTTAATGGCTACACCTTC.

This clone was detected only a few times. The CDR3 DNA reads TGTGCCAGCAGTGTAACAGGGGACGGGTATGGCTACACCTTC. This gives the protein CASSVTGDGYGYTF. The rearrangement links TRBV2 to TRBJ1-2; TRBD1 matches 7 bases. With 4 bases clipped from V and 5 bases from J, the junction kept 7 bases outside the gene matches. The CDR3 loop spans 14 amino acids. Germline V gene data show CDR1 as SNHLY and CDR2 as FYNNEI.

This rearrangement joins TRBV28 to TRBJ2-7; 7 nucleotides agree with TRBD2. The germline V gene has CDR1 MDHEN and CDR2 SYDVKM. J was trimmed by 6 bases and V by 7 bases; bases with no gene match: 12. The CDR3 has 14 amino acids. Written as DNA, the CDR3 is TGTGCCAGCATTGCGGGAGAGTCGGTCTCCGAGCAGTACTTC. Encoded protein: CASIAGESVSEQYF. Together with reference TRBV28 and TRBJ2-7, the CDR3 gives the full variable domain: DVKVTQSSRYLVKRTGEKVFLECVQDMDHENMFWYRQDPGLGLRLIYFSYDVKMKEKGDIPEGYSVSREKKERFSLILESASTNQTSMYLCASIAGESVSEQYFGPGTRLTVT.

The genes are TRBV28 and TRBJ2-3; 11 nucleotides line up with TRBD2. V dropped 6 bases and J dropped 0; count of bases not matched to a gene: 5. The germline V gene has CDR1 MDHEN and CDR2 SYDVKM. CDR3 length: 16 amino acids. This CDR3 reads CASSTRTSGSTDTQYF. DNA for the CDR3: TGTGCCAGCAGCACTCGGACTAGCGGGAGCACAGATACGCAGTATTTT.

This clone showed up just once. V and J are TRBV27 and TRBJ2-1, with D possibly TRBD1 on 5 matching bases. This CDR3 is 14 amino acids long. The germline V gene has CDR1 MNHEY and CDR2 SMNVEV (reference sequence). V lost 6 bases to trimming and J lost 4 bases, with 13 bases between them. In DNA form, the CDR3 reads TGTGCCAGCAGAACTGGGGCGCGGTACAATGAGCAGTTCTTC. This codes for CASRTGARYNEQFF.

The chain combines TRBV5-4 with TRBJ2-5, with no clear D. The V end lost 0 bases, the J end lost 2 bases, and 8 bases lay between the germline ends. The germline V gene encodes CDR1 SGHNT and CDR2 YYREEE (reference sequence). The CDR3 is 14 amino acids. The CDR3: CASSLGGAQETQYF. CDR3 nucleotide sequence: TGTGCCAGCAGCTTGGGAGGTGCACAAGAGACCCAGTACTTC.

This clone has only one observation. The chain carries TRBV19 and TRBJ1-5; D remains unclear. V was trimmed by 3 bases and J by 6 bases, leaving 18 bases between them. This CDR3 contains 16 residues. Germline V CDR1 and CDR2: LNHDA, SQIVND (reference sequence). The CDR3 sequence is CASSIRDGTGRQPQHF. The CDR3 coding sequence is TGTGCCAGTAGTATCCGCGATGGCACGGGTCGTCAGCCCCAGCATTTT.

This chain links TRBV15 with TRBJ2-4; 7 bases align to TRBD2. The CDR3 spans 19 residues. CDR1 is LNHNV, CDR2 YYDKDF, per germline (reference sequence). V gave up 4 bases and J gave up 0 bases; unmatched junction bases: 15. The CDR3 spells CATSTRGGRGPTAKNIQYF. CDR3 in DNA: TGTGCCACCAGCACTCGGGGAGGGAGGGGCCCGACAGCCAAAAACATTCAGTACTTC.

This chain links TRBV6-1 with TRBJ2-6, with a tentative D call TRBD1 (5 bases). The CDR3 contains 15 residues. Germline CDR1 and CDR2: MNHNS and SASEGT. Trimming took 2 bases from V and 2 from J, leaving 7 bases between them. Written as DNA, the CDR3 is TGTGCCAGCAGTGAACAGGGAACTGGGGCCAACGTCCTGACTTTC. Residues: CASSEQGTGANVLTF.

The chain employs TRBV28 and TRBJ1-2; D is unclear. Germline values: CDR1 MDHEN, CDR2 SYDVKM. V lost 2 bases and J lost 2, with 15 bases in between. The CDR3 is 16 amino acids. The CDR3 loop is CASSLSGQPKNYGYTF. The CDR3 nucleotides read TGTGCCAGCAGTTTAAGTGGGCAGCCCAAGAACTATGGCTACACCTTC.

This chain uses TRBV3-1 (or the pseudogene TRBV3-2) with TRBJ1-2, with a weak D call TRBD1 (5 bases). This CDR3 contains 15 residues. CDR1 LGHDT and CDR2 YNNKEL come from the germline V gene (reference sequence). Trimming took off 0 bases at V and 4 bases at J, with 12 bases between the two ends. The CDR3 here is CASSQDRGVSYGYTF. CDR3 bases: TGTGCCAGCAGCCAAGATCGGGGGGTTTCCTATGGCTACACCTTC.

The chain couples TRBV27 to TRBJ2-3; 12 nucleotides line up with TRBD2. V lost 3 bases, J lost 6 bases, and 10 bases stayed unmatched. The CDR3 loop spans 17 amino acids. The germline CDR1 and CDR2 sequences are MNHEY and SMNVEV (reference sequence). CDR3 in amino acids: CASSFLASGRGGDTQYF. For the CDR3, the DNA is TGTGCCAGCAGTTTTTTGGCTAGCGGGAGGGGCGGGGATACGCAGTATTTT.

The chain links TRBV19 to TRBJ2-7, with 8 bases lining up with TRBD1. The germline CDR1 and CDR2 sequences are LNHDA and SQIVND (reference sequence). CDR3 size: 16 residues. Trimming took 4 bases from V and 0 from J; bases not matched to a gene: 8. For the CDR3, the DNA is TGTGCCAGTAGTAGAGATCTTGGGACAGGCTCCTACGAGCAGTACTTC. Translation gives CASSRDLGTGSYEQYF. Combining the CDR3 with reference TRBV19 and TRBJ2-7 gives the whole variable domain DGGITQSPKYLFRKEGQNVTLSCEQNLNHDAMYWYRQDPGQGLRLIYYSQIVNDFQKGDIAEGYSVSREKKESFPLTVTSAQKNPTAFYLCASSRDLGTGSYEQYFGPGTRLTVT.

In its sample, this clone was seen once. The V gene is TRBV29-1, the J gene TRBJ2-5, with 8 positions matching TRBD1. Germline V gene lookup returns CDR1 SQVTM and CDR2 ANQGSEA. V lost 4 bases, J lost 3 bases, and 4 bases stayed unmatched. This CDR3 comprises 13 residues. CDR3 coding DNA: TGCAGCGTTGCGGACAGGGTTAAAGAGACCCAGTACTTC. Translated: CSVADRVKETQYF.

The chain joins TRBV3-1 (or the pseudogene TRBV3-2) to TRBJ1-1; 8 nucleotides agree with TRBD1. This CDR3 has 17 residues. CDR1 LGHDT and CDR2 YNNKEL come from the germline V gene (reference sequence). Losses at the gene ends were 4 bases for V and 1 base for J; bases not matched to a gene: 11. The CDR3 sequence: CASSLLDRARENTEAFF. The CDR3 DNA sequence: TGTGCCAGCAGCCTACTGGACAGGGCAAGGGAGAACACTGAAGCTTTCTTT.

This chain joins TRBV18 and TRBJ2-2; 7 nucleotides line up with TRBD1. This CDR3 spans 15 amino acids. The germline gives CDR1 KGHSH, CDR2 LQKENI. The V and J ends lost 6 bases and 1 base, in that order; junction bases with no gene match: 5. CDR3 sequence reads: CASSFDRVNTGELFF. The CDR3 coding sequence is TGTGCCAGCTCGTTTGACAGGGTGAACACCGGGGAGCTGTTTTTT.

The CDR3 protein is CASSPPEPSREQFF. In DNA form, the CDR3 reads TGTGCCAGCTCACCACCGGAGCCCTCGAGGGAGCAGTTCTTC. This chain connects TRBV18 to TRBJ2-1, with D hard to call. V lost 0 bases, J lost 10 bases, and 13 bases lay in between. Germline assignment: CDR1 KGHSH and CDR2 LQKENI. This CDR3 is 14 amino acids long.

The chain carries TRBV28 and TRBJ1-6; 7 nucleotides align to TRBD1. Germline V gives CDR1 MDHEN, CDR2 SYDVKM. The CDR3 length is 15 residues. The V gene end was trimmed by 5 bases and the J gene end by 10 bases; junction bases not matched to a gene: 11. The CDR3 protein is CASSTQQGSWSPLHF. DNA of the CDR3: TGTGCCAGCAGTACCCAACAGGGGAGTTGGTCACCCCTCCACTTT.

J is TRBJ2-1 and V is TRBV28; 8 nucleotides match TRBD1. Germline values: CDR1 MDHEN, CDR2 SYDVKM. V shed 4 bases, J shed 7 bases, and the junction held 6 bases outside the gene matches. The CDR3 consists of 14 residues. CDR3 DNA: TGTGCCAGCAGTTCCATCAGGGGGCGAAATGAGCAGTTCTTC. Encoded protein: CASSSIRGRNEQFF.

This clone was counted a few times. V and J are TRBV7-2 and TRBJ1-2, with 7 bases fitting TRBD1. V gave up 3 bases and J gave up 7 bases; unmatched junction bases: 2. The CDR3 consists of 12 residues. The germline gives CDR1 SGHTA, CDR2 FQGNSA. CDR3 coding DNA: TGTGCCAGCAGCTTTGACAGGGCTGGCTACACCTTC. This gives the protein CASSFDRAGYTF.

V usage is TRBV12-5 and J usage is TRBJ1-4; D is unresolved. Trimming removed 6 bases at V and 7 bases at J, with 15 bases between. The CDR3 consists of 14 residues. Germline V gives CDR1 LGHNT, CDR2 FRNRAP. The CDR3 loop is CASGREGTTEKLFF. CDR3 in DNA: TGTGCTAGTGGCCGAGAGGGAACGACTGAAAAACTGTTTTTT.

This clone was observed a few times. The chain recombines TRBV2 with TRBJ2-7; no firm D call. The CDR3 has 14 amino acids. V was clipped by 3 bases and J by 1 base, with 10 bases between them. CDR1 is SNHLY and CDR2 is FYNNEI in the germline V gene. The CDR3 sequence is CASSEFTASYEQYF. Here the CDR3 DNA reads TGTGCCAGCAGTGAGTTTACAGCTTCCTACGAGCAGTACTTC.

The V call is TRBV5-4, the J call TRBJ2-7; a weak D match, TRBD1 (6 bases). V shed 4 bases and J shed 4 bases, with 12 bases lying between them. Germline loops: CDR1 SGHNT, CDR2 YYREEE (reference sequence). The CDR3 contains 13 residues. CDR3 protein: CASSTKQGYEQYF. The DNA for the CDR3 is TGTGCCAGCAGCACCAAACAGGGTTACGAGCAGTACTTC.

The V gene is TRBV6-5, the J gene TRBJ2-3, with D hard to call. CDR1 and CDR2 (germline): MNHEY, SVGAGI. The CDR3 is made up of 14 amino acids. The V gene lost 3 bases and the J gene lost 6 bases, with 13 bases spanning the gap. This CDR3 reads CASSYDKTPDTQYF. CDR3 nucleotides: TGTGCCAGCAGTTATGACAAGACCCCGGATACGCAGTATTTT.

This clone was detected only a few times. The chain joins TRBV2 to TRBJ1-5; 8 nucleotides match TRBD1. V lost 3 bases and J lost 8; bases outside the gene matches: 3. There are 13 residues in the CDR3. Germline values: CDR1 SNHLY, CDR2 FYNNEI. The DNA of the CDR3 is TGTGCCAGCAGTGAGAACAGGGGGAAGCCCCAGCATTTT. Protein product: CASSENRGKPQHF.

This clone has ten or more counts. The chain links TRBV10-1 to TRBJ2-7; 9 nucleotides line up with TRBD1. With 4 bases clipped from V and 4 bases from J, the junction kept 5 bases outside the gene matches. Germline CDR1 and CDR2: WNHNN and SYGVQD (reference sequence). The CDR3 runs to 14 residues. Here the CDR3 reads CASSAGTGNYEQYF. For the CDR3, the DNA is TGCGCCAGCAGTGCTGGGACAGGGAATTACGAGCAGTACTTC.

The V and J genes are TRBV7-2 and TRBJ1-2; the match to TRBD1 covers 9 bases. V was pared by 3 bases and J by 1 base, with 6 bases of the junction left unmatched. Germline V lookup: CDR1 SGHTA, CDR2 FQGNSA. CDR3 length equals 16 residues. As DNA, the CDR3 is TGTGCCAGCAGCTTGAGATGGGACAGGGTTAACTATGGCTACACCTTC. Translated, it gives CASSLRWDRVNYGYTF.